Listed below are T cell receptor beta chains from one sample, sequenced in a study of blood T cell repertoires in COVID-19. Repertoires were generated with immunoSEQ multiplex PCR, while TCRdb's copy carries only in-frame clones and drops some. There are about 120,000 clones in the sample; 85% occur only once, and approximately 11% lies in the top ten. The sequenced sample consisted of peripheral blood. These receptors were collected from an older man with acute or convalescent COVID-19. CDR3s include the opening cysteine and the closing phenylalanine or tryptophan. Fields, in order: V gene, clone size, J gene, D gene, CDR3 DNA, CDR3 protein. A D gene is named only where the DNA matches it firmly. Clone size is given for some rows only: seen once, a few or many times, or a class if the clone is expanded.

v_gene: TRBV7-9
abundance: few
j_gene: TRBJ1-5
d_gene: NA
CDR3nt: TGTGCCAGCAGCCCCGGAACAGGGATCAATCAGCCCCAGCATTTT
CDR3aa: CASSPGTGINQPQHF

v_gene: TRBV24-1
abundance: NA
j_gene: TRBJ2-2
d_gene: TRBD1
CDR3nt: TGTGCCACCAGTGATTCGGGACAGGGGGCGCCCGGGGAGCTGTTTTTT
CDR3aa: CATSDSGQGAPGELFF

v_gene: TRBV30
abundance: NA
j_gene: TRBJ1-4
d_gene: NA
CDR3nt: TGTGCCTGGAGTGCCCAGGTTAATGAAAAACTGTTTTTT
CDR3aa: CAWSAQVNEKLFF

v_gene: TRBV7-7
abundance: once
j_gene: TRBJ2-7
d_gene: NA
CDR3nt: TGTGCTAGCAGCCCAGCGTTTGGCTCCTACGAGCAGTACTTC
CDR3aa: CASSPAFGSYEQYF

v_gene: TRBV24-1
abundance: NA
j_gene: TRBJ2-3
d_gene: NA
CDR3nt: TGTGCCACCAGTGGGGGGCTGGATACGCAGTATTTT
CDR3aa: CATSGGLDTQYF

v_gene: TRBV9
abundance: NA
j_gene: TRBJ1-6
d_gene: NA
CDR3nt: TGTGCCAGCAGCGGCTCTCCCACCGGCCGGGGTTCACCCCTCCACTTT
CDR3aa: CASSGSPTGRGSPLHF

v_gene: TRBV3-1/TRBV3-2
abundance: few
j_gene: TRBJ1-6
d_gene: NA
CDR3nt: TGTGCCAGCAGCCCTCAGATCTATAATTCACCCCTCCACTTT
CDR3aa: CASSPQIYNSPLHF

v_gene: TRBV11-3
abundance: NA
j_gene: TRBJ2-5
d_gene: NA
CDR3nt: TGTGCCAGCAGCTTAGCTCCCTACCAAGAGACCCAGTACTTC
CDR3aa: CASSLAPYQETQYF

v_gene: TRBV6-5
abundance: NA
j_gene: TRBJ1-3
d_gene: NA
CDR3nt: TGTGCCAGCAGACCCTACTCTGGAAACACCATATATTTT
CDR3aa: CASRPYSGNTIYF

v_gene: TRBV4-3
abundance: few
j_gene: TRBJ1-1
d_gene: TRBD1
CDR3nt: TGCGCCAGCAGCCAAGTCCTGGGACAGGGTTTGTTCTTT
CDR3aa: CASSQVLGQGLFF

v_gene: TRBV5-8
abundance: NA
j_gene: TRBJ1-2
d_gene: NA
CDR3nt: TGTGCCAGCAGCTTGGGGTCTTTAGTGGTCTATGGCTACACCTTC
CDR3aa: CASSLGSLVVYGYTF

v_gene: TRBV19
abundance: NA
j_gene: TRBJ2-7
d_gene: NA
CDR3nt: TGTGCCAGTAGTATCACTACGTGGGTGAGAGAGCAGTACTTC
CDR3aa: CASSITTWVREQYF

v_gene: TRBV5-6
abundance: NA
j_gene: TRBJ2-7
d_gene: NA
CDR3nt: TGTGCCAGCAGCTTGGGACAGATGGTTCAGTACTTC
CDR3aa: CASSLGQMVQYF

v_gene: TRBV6-2/TRBV6-3
abundance: NA
j_gene: TRBJ1-5
d_gene: TRBD1
CDR3nt: TGTGCCAGCAGTTACGTTACAGGGGGAGCTTATAGCAATCAGCCCCAGCATTTT
CDR3aa: CASSYVTGGAYSNQPQHF

v_gene: TRBV20-1
abundance: NA
j_gene: TRBJ1-5
d_gene: NA
CDR3nt: TGCAGTGCTAGTGACCAGGATGCATATAGCAATCAGCCCCAGCATTTT
CDR3aa: CSASDQDAYSNQPQHF

v_gene: TRBV18
abundance: NA
j_gene: TRBJ1-5
d_gene: TRBD1
CDR3nt: TGTGCCAGCTCACCACCCGGGACAGGGGACAAGTATAGCAATCAGCCCCAGCATTTT
CDR3aa: CASSPPGTGDKYSNQPQHF

v_gene: TRBV7-9
abundance: NA
j_gene: TRBJ2-1
d_gene: NA
CDR3nt: TGTGCCAGCAGCTTGGGAGTTTCGGGCAATGAGCAGTTCTTC
CDR3aa: CASSLGVSGNEQFF

v_gene: TRBV6-5
abundance: NA
j_gene: TRBJ2-7
d_gene: NA
CDR3nt: TGTGCCAGCAGTTCCAGGCCCTACGAGCAGTACTTC
CDR3aa: CASSSRPYEQYF

v_gene: TRBV11-2
abundance: NA
j_gene: TRBJ2-3
d_gene: TRBD2
CDR3nt: TGTGCCAGCAGCCCAGCGGGCCAGCGGGGGTCCCACGATACGCAGTATTTT
CDR3aa: CASSPAGQRGSHDTQYF

v_gene: TRBV5-4
abundance: few
j_gene: TRBJ2-5
d_gene: NA
CDR3nt: TGTGCCAGCAGCTTGGAGGCCTATAAGACAGTCCAAAAGGAGACCCAGTACTTC
CDR3aa: CASSLEAYKTVQKETQYF

v_gene: TRBV12-5
abundance: NA
j_gene: TRBJ2-3
d_gene: NA
CDR3nt: TGTGCTAGTGGTTTCGCCGACTGGGAGAGAGATACGCAGTATTTT
CDR3aa: CASGFADWERDTQYF

v_gene: TRBV5-1
abundance: NA
j_gene: TRBJ1-2
d_gene: TRBD1
CDR3nt: TGCGCCAGCAGCTTGGCACAGGGGAGAGGCTACACCTTC
CDR3aa: CASSLAQGRGYTF